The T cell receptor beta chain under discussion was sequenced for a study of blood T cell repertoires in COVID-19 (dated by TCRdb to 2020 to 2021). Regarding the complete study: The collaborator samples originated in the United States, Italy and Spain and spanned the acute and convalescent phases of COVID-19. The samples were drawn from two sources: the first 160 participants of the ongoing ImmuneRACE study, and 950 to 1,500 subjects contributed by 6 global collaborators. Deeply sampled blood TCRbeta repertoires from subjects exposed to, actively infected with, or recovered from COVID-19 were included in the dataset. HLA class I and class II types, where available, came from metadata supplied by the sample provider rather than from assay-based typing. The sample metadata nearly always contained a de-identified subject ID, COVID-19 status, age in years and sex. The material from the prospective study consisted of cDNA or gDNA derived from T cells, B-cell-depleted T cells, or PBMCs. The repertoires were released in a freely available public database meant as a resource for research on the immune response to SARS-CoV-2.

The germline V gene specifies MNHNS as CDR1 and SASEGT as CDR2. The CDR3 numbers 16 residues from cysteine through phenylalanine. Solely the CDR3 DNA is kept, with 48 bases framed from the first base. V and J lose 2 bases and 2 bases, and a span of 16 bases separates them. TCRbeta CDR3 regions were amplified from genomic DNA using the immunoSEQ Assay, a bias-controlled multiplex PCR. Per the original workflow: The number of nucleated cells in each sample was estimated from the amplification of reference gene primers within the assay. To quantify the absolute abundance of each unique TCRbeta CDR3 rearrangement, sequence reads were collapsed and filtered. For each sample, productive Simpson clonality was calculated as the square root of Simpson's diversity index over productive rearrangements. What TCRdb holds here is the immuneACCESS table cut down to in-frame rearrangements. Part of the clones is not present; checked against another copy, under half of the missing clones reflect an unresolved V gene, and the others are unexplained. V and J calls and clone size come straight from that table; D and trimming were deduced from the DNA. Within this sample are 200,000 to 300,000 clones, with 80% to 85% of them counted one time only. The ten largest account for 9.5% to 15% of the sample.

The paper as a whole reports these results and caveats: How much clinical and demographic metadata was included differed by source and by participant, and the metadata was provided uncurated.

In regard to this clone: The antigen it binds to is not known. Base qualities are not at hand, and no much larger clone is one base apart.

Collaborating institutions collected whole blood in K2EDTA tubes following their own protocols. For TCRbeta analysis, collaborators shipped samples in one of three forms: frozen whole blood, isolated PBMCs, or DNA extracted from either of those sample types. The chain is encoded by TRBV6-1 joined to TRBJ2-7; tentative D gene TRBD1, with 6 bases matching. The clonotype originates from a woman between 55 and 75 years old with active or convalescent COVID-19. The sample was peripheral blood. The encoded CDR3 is CASSESDFGQTYEQYF. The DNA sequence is TGTGCCAGCAGTGAAAGCGATTTTGGACAGACCTACGAGCAGTACTTC.